This TCR beta chain was identified during a study of patients and donors after allogeneic stem cell transplantation. V gave up 2 bases and J gave up 1 base, with 20 bases separating them. Germline CDR1 SGHAT, CDR2 FQDESV (reference sequence). CDR3 length: 18 residues. Each CDR3 protein is one row after TCRdb ran MiXCR on the RT-PCR reads. The repertoire consists of about 18,000 distinct CDR3 sequences, with about 5% occurring once and the leading ten covering roughly 37%. This clonotype was counted many times. Sequenced input: blood, either unsorted or a sorted T cell fraction (not recorded which). This sequence was found in a human donor who was either an allogeneic HSCT recipient or a stem cell or donor lymphocyte infusion donor (not recorded which). It is not recorded whose cells these are; they may come from a transplant donor. The rearrangement uses TRBV11-1 and TRBJ1-2, with TRBD1 as a possible D gene (6 bases). Here the CDR3 reads CASSLRGSGDRYNYGYTF. CDR3 DNA: TGTGCCAGCAGCTTAAGGGGGTCCGGGGACCGCTATAACTATGGCTACACCTTC. Full variable domain (remainder filled in from reference TRBV11-1 and TRBJ1-2): EAEVAQSPRYKITEKSQAVAFWCDPISGHATLYWYRQILGQGPELLVQFQDESVVDDSQLPKDRFSAERLKGVDSTLKIQPAELGDSAMYLCASSLRGSGDRYNYGYTFGSGTRLTVV.